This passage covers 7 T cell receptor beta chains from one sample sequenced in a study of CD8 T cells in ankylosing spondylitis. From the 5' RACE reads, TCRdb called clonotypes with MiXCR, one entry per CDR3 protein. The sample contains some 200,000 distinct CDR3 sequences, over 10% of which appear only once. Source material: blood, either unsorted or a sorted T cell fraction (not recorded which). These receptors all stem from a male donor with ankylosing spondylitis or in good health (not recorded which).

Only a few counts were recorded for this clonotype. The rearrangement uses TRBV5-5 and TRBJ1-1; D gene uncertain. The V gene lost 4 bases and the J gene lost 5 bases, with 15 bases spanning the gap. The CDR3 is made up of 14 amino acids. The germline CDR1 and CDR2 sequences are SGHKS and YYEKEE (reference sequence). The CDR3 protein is CASSPGEILTEAFF. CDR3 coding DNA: TGTGCCAGCAGCCCTGGTGAGATTCTGACTGAAGCTTTCTTT.

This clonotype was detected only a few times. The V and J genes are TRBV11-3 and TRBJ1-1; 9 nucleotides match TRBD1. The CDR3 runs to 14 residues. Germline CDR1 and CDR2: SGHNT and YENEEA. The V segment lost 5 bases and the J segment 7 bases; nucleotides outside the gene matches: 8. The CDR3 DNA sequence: TGTGCCAGCAGCCTCGGGACAGGGTTACTTGAAGCTTTCTTT. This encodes CASSLGTGLLEAFF.

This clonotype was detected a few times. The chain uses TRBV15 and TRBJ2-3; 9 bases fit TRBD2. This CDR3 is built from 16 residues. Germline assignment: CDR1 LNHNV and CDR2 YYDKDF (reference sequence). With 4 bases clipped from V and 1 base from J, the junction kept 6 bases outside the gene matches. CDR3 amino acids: CATSIQAGGGTDTQYF. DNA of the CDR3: TGTGCCACCAGCATCCAAGCGGGGGGCGGCACAGATACGCAGTATTTT.

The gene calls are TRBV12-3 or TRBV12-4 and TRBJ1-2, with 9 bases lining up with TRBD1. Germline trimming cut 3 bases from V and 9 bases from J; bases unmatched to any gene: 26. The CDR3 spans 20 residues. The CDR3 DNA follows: TGTGCCAGCAGTTTTATGAGGGTAGGGACAGGGAGAAAACTATGGCTACGCTACACCTTC. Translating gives CASSFMRVGTGRKLWLRYTF.

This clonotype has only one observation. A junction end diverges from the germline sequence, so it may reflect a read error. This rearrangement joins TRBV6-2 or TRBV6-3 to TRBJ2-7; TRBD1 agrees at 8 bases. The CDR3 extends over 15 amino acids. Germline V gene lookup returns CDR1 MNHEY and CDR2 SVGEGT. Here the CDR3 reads CASRPQGGVSYEQHF. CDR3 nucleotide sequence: TGTGCCAGCAGACCACAGGGGGGAGTATCCTACGAGCAGCACTTC.

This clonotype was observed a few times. The CDR3 nucleotides read TGTGCCAGCAGTCATCGGGAGGGCGAGTCCTACGAGCAGTACTTC. This translates into CASSHREGESYEQYF. The rearrangement links TRBV3-1 to TRBJ2-7, with TRBD2 identical over 8 bases. The length of the CDR3 is 15 residues. Per the germline V gene, CDR1 is LGHDT and CDR2 is YNNKEL (reference sequence). V lost 6 bases, J lost 1 base, and 8 bases stayed unmatched.

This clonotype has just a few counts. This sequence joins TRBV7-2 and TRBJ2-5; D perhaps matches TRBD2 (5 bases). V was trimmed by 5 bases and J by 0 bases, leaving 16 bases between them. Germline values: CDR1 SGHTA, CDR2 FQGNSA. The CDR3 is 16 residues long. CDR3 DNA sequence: TGTGCCAGCAGCCGACTGAATGGGCGGGACCAAGAGACCCAGTACTTC. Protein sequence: CASSRLNGRDQETQYF.